This T cell receptor (beta chain) was recorded in a study of blood T cell repertoires in COVID-19. V was shortened by 4 bases and J by 2 bases, with 10 bases between the two germline ends. The CDR3 covers 14 residues. The germline V gene encodes CDR1 KGHDR and CDR2 SFDVKD. Data came from immunoSEQ multiplex PCR; TCRdb stores just in-frame clones and leaves some out. The repertoire includes approximately 170,000 clones, roughly 88% of them detected once, and about 6.9% sits in the top ten. The sequence derives from an elderly man with COVID-19, enrolled during active disease. This rearrangement joins TRBV24-1 to TRBJ2-5, with D perhaps TRBD1 (6 bases). The sequencing input was peripheral blood. The chain's CDR3 is CATSDTGQQETQYF. In nucleotides, the CDR3 is TGTGCCACCAGTGACACTGGACAGCAAGAGACCCAGTACTTC.